The clone carrying this T cell receptor beta chain is categorized as medium-sized. The record originates from a study of HIV-infected patients and healthy controls. The germline V gene encodes CDR1 PRHDT and CDR2 FYEKMQ (reference sequence). There are 15 residues in the CDR3. With V trimmed by 1 base and J by 0 bases, 2 bases remained unmatched. Reverse transcription used around 500 ng RNA and constant-region primers for alpha and beta. Each of the alpha and beta chains got its own library through chain-specific third strand synthesis with indices. A 5' RACE adapter with a random hexamer and the SP2 primer site was joined to cDNA. Each molecule carried a 12-nucleotide identifier made of two joined random hexamers added before amplification. TCRdb re-called the 5' RACE reads with MiXCR, one entry per CDR3 protein. The table has roughly 5,100 distinct CDR3 sequences, more than 5% seen once. Follow-up blood was drawn about 14 weeks, roughly three months, after antiretroviral therapy began. All unsorted peripheral T cells were captured because whole blood was used without fractionation. Enrollment excluded donors with tumors, hepatitis B or C, or recent vaccination.

V is TRBV13 and J is TRBJ1-2; 7 bases match TRBD1. Specimen: blood, collected during antiretroviral therapy. The sequence was collected from an adult with HIV infection. CDR3: CASSLAGGANYGYTF. CDR3 sequence (DNA): TGTGCCAGCAGCTTAGCAGGGGGGGCTAACTATGGCTACACCTTC.